The present TCR beta chain was sequenced within a study of cytomegalovirus exposure and HLA in healthy donors. V lost 4 bases and J lost 2, with 24 bases in between. The CDR3 spans 18 residues. Germline V gene data show CDR1 as SEHNR and CDR2 as FQNEAQ (reference sequence). The PCR ran on 60 Vbeta and 13 Jbeta primers. Libraries were prepared by immunoSEQ multiplex PCR; TCRdb keeps only in-frame clonotypes and omits some of them. The table shows roughly 100,000 clones, with roughly 70% occurring only once. The sample taken for sequencing was PBMCs. The rearrangement uses TRBV7-9 and TRBJ2-7; possible D gene TRBD1, 5 bases. The TCR was taken from a man between 40 and 49 years old in good health and CMV-seronegative. The CDR3 DNA sequence: TGTGCCAGCAGCTCACCCTGGTCGGCAGGGAAAAGAACCTACGAGCAGTACTTC. It specifies CASSSPWSAGKRTYEQYF.